These 7 T cell receptor beta chains originate from one sample sequenced in a study of shared clonotypes between healthy human individuals. Only in-frame clones appear in the TCRdb table, and some are missing; sequencing was by immunoSEQ multiplex PCR. The data hold about 1.4 million clones, with roughly 97% observed a single time. The specimen sequenced was naive CD4+ T cells sorted from blood. Subset denoted: CD45RA+ positively selected. These receptors all stem from a man aged 25-45 years in good health.

The chain links TRBV6-1 to TRBJ2-7; D might be TRBD2 (6 bases). Trimming shortened V by 0 bases and J by 9 bases, and 24 bases separated the two germline ends. In germline, CDR1 is MNHNS, CDR2 SASEGT. CDR3 length: 17 amino acids. CDR3 nucleotides: TGTGCCAGCAGTGAAGCGCTGTGGGGACTTGGCACATCAGGGCAGTACTTC. As protein: CASSEALWGLGTSGQYF.

The chain carries TRBV23-1 and TRBJ1-5, with TRBD1 identical over 7 bases. TRBV23-1 is reported as an ORF; its role is uncertain. The trim removed 2 bases at V and 14 bases at J, leaving 6 bases unmatched. The CDR3 extends over 12 amino acids. The CDR3: CASSQPDRVKHF. In DNA, the CDR3 is TGCGCCAGCAGTCAACCCGACAGGGTAAAGCATTTT.

This chain links TRBV28 with TRBJ2-5; 9 nucleotides align to TRBD2. Trimming took 5 bases from V and 4 from J; bases not matched to a gene: 2. Germline CDR1 reads MDHEN; CDR2 reads SYDVKM. The CDR3 covers 13 residues. The DNA of the CDR3 is TGTGCCAGCAGTAGTAGCGGGAGAGAGACCCAGTACTTC. It codes for CASSSSGRETQYF. Drawing the rest from reference TRBV28 and TRBJ2-5, the complete variable domain is DVKVTQSSRYLVKRTGEKVFLECVQDMDHENMFWYRQDPGLGLRLIYFSYDVKMKEKGDIPEGYSVSREKKERFSLILESASTNQTSMYLCASSSSGRETQYFGPGTRLLVL.

This rearrangement joins TRBV6-6 to TRBJ2-1; D ambiguous. In germline, CDR1 is MNHNY, CDR2 SVGAGI (reference sequence). Trimming cost V 8 bases and J 4 bases, with 12 bases left between them. CDR3 length: 13 residues. The CDR3 sequence is CASAQGVYNEQFF. The CDR3 nucleotides are TGTGCCAGCGCTCAAGGAGTGTACAATGAGCAGTTCTTC.

This CDR3 is CASRRSRQGSYGYTF. CDR3 sequence (DNA): TGTGCCAGCAGACGAAGCCGACAGGGCTCCTATGGCTACACCTTC. The chain combines TRBV27 with TRBJ1-2; 7 bases align to TRBD1. Germline CDR1 and CDR2: MNHEY and SMNVEV (reference sequence). This CDR3 region has 15 residues. The ends lost 6 bases at V and 4 bases at J; junction bases unmatched: 11.

About this clone itself: Other DNA variants within this sample encode the same CDR3. The V call is TRBV5-1, the J call TRBJ2-5; D gene ambiguous. Germline V lookup: CDR1 SGHRS, CDR2 YFSETQ. V was cut by 0 bases and J by 0 bases, with 9 bases left in between. This CDR3 is built from 15 residues. CDR3 loop: CASSLAGTYQETQYF. The CDR3 region has the DNA TGCGCCAGCAGCTTGGCCGGTACCTACCAAGAGACCCAGTACTTC.

The CDR3 nucleotides are TGTGCCAGCATTCGAGGAACCTACGAGCAGTACTTC. Protein: CASIRGTYEQYF. The gene calls are TRBV28 and TRBJ2-7; D ambiguous. CDR3 length: 12 residues. Trimming took 7 bases from V and 2 from J, leaving 9 bases between them. CDR1 is MDHEN and CDR2 is SYDVKM in the germline V gene.